The clone carrying this T cell receptor beta chain was seen only once. The sample belongs to a study of blood T cell repertoires in COVID-19. On the study more broadly: Whether acute or convalescent, the COVID-19 samples came from the United States, Italy and Spain. PBMCs, B-cell-depleted T cells, or T cells provided the cDNA or gDNA that made up the material.

This table comes from immunoSEQ multiplex PCR, and its TCRdb copy is limited to in-frame clones, with some not included. The sample carries hundreds of thousands of clones, approximately 91% recorded once. Which cohort a participant joined came from the clinical history participants gave. The recovered donors of Cohort 3 showed two negative PCRs, clearance, or symptom resolution. The V and J ends lost 5 bases and 6 bases, in that order; junction bases with no gene match: 10. The CDR3 sequence is 15 residues long. From germline, CDR1 is SGHAT and CDR2 FQNNGV. V and J are TRBV11-2 and TRBJ1-1, with TRBD1 matching 9 bases. The receptor comes from a woman aged 25 to 39 who had recovered from COVID-19. Sequenced input: PBMCs or T cells enriched from blood (not recorded which). CDR3 loop: CASSPGQGYEAEAFF. The CDR3 bases are TGTGCCAGCAGCCCGGGACAGGGTTACGAGGCTGAAGCTTTCTTT.